This TCR beta chain emerged from a study of blood T cell repertoires in COVID-19. Study details: COVID-19 samples, acute and convalescent, were from the United States, Italy and Spain. The cDNA or gDNA used as material had been derived from T cells, B-cell-depleted T cells, or PBMCs.

Libraries were prepared by immunoSEQ multiplex PCR; TCRdb keeps only in-frame clonotypes and omits some of them. The sample carries some 100,000 clones, just under 85% recorded once. This clone showed up just a few times. The CDR3 consists of 15 residues. The germline V gene encodes CDR1 LGHDT and CDR2 YNNKEL (reference sequence). Trimming removed 1 base from V and 2 bases from J; junction bases left unmatched: 4. The specimen sequenced was peripheral blood. This chain uses TRBV3-1 (or the pseudogene TRBV3-2) with TRBJ2-7, with 8 bases matching TRBD2. This TCR was recovered from a man between 45 and 60 years old with active or convalescent COVID-19. CDR3 amino acids: CASSQAGSGAYEQYF. For the CDR3, the DNA is TGTGCCAGCAGCCAAGCCGGTAGCGGGGCCTACGAGCAGTACTTC.